This T cell receptor (beta chain) was identified in a study of tumor-infiltrating lymphocytes in primary liver carcinoma. Study summary: Lesions, classed as T1-T3 N0M0, spanned roughly 4.2 to 11 cm across.

Study-level findings and limits: Tumor tissue displayed a significantly greater top-250-clone fraction than blood (p = 0.039).

This CDR3 contains 14 residues. CDR1 and CDR2 from the germline V gene are SGHRS and YFSETQ. As for this clonotype: Its specificity is unknown. At one of its ends the junction is not consistent with the germline gene, which may arise from a read error.

TCR beta cDNA came from roughly 0.45 ug total RNA, primed with a constant-region primer. Amplification in three nested multiplex PCR rounds with slightly modified ARM-PCR gave rise to TCR beta libraries. The study ran its first two PCR rounds for about 11 cycles each, using TRBV1-TRBV30 forward primers and a C-beta reverse primer. In TCRdb, the multiplex PCR reads were re-called with MiXCR into one record per CDR3 protein. The sample has about 320,000 distinct CDR3 sequences; more than 55% are singletons. For blood RNA, unsorted whole blood served as the source, and germline DNA was extracted too. The J gene is TRBJ2-5, the V gene TRBV5-1, with D tentatively TRBD1 (6 bases). Input material: peripheral blood. This receptor was taken from a middle-aged man with primary liver carcinoma and hepatitis B virus infection. CDR3 region: CASGFGTTEETQYF. The CDR3 DNA follows: TGCGCCAGCGGCTTCGGGACAACAGAAGAGACCCAGTACTTC.